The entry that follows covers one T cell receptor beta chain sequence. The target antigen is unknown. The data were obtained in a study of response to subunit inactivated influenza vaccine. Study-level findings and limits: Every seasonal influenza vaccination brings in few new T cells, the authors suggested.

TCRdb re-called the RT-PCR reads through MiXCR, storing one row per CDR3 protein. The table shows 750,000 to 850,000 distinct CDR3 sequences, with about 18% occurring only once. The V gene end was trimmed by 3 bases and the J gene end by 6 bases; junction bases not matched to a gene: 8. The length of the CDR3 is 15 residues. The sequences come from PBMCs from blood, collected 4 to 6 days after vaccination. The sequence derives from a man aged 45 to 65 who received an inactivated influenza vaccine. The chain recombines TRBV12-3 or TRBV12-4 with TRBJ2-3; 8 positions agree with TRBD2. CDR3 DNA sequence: TGTGCCAGCAGTTTTAGCGGGGCCCCTTCGGATACGCAGTATTTT. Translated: CASSFSGAPSDTQYF.